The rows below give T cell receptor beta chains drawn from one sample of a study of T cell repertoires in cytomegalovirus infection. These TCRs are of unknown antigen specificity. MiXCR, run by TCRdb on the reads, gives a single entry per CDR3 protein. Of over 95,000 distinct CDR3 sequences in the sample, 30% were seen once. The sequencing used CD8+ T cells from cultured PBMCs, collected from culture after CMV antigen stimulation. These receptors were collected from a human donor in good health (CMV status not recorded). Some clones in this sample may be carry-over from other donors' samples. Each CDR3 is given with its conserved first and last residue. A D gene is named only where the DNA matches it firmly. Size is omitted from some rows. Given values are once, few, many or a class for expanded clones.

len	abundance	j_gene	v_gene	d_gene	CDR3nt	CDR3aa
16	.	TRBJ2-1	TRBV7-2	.	TGTGCCAGCAGTCGTCCCCCACCGCGGATGTCCGATGAGCAGTTCTTC	CASSRPPPRMSDEQFF
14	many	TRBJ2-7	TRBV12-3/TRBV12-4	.	TGTGCCAGCAGTTTAACGGGCCGTCCTTCCGAGCAGTACTTC	CASSLTGRPSEQYF
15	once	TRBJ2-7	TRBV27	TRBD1	TGTGCCAGCAGTTTAATAGGGACAGGGGAGGACGAGCAGTACTTC	CASSLIGTGEDEQYF
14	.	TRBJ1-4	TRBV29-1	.	TGCAGCGTTGGATCAGGGTTGCGGAATGAAAAACTGTTTTTT	CSVGSGLRNEKLFF
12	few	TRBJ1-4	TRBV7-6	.	TGTGCCAGCAGCTTAGCGTCCGGAAAACTGTTTTTT	CASSLASGKLFF
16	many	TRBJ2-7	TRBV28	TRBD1	TGTGCCAGCGGGGCCCCACAGGGGATACTCTCCTACGAGCAGTACTTC	CASGAPQGILSYEQYF
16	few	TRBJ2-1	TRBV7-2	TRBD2	TGTGCCAGCAGCCCGACTAGCGGGCGATATAGCAATGAGCAGTTCTTC	CASSPTSGRYSNEQFF
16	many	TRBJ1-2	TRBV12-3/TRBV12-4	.	TGTGCCAGCACCCCCGCGGGCTCTCAAACTCACTATGGCTACACCTTC	CASTPAGSQTHYGYTF
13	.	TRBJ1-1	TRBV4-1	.	TGCGCCAGCAGCCAAGTCCTAGGGGGTGAAGCTTTCTTT	CASSQVLGGEAFF
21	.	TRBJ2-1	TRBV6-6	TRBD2	TGTGCCAGCAGTTACCTGTTAGGGACTAGCGGGGGCCGACGGGGTTACAATGAGCAGTTCTTC	CASSYLLGTSGGRRGYNEQFF
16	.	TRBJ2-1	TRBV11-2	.	TGTGCCAGCAGCTTGTTAGTCGGGGGGCCCTACAATGAGCAGTTCTTC	CASSLLVGGPYNEQFF
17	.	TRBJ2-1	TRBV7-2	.	TGTGCCAGCAGCCCCACACCAGGACAACCCTCGAGGGATGAGCAGTTCTTC	CASSPTPGQPSRDEQFF